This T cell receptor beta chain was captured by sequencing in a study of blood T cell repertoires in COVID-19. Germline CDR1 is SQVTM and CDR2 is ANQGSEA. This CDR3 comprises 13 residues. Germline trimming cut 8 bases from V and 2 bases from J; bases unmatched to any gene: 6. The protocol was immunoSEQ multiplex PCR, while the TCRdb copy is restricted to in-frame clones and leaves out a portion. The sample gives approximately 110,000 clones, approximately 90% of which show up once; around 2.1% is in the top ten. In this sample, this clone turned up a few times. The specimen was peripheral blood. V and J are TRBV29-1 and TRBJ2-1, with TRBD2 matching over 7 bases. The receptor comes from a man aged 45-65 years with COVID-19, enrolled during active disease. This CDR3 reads CSLSGTTYNEQFF. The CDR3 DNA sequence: TGCAGCCTAAGCGGGACCACCTACAATGAGCAGTTCTTC.